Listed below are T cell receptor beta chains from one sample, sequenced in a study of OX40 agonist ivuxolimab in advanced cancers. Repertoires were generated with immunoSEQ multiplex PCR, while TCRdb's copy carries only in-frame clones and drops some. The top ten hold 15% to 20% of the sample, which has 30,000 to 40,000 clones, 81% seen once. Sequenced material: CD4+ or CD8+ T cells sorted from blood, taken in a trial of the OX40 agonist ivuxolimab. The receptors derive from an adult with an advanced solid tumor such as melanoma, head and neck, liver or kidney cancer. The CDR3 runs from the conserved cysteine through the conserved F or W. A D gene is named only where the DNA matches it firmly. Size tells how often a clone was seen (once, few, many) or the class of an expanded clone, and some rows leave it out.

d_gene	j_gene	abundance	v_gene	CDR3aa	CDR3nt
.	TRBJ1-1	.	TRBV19	CASSLTRGGKNTEAFF	TGTGCCAGTAGTCTGACACGGGGAGGTAAGAACACTGAAGCTTTCTTT
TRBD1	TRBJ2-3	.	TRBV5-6	CASSLYGQGTDTQYF	TGTGCCAGCAGCTTGTACGGACAGGGGACAGATACGCAGTATTTT
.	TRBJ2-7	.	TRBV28	CASSPRRGSSEQYF	TGTGCCAGCAGTCCCCGGCGGGGAAGTTCCGAGCAGTACTTC
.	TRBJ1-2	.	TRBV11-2	CASSLDLGVGYTF	TGTGCCAGCAGCTTAGATTTGGGGGTTGGCTACACCTTC
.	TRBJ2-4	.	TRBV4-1	CASSPELRGGTDIQYF	TGCGCCAGCAGCCCCGAATTGAGGGGGGGGACAGACATTCAGTACTTC
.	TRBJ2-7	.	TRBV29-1	CSVEDTGSPYEQYF	TGCAGCGTTGAAGATACAGGTTCCCCCTACGAGCAGTACTTC
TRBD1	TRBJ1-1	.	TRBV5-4	CASRQGREMNTEAFF	TGTGCCAGCAGACAGGGGAGAGAGATGAACACTGAAGCTTTCTTT
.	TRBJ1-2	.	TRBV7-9	CASSLDETGYTF	TGTGCCAGCAGCTTAGACGAGACGGGCTACACCTTC
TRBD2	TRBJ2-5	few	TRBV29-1	CSVAEIAGETQYF	TGCAGCGTTGCCGAGATAGCGGGCGAGACCCAGTACTTC
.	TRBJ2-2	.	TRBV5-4	CASSSRSDGELFF	TGTGCCAGCAGTTCCCGTTCCGACGGGGAGCTGTTTTTT
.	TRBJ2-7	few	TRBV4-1	CASSQGRLLGGDEQYF	TGCGCCAGCAGCCAAGGGAGGCTGCTGGGTGGCGACGAGCAGTACTTC
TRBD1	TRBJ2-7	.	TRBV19	CASSPRTGYEQYF	TGTGCCAGTAGTCCCCGGACAGGCTACGAGCAGTACTTC
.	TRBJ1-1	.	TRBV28	CASSLLGGTNTEAFF	TGTGCCAGCAGTTTATTGGGAGGTACGAACACTGAAGCTTTCTTT
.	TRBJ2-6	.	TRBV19	CASSFGSGANVLTF	TGTGCCAGTAGTTTCGGCTCTGGGGCCAACGTCCTGACTTTC
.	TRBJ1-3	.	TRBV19	CATVDGRSGNTIYF	TGTGCCACCGTGGACGGGCGCTCTGGAAACACCATATATTTT
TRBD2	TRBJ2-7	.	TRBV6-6	CASGLAGDGAYEQYF	TGTGCCAGCGGACTAGCGGGAGATGGGGCCTACGAGCAGTACTTC
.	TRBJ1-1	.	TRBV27	CASSLRGRMITEAFF	TGTGCCAGCAGTTTAAGAGGCAGGATGATCACTGAAGCTTTCTTT
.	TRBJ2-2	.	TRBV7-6	CASRYTGELFF	TGTGCCAGCAGATACACCGGGGAGCTGTTTTTT
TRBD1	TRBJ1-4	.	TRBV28	CASSFSSLQGLGEKLFF	TGTGCCAGCAGTTTCTCCTCACTACAGGGGCTGGGAGAAAAACTGTTTTTT
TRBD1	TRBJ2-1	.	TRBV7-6	CASSLEVWTGVDEQFF	TGTGCCAGCAGCTTAGAGGTTTGGACAGGGGTCGATGAGCAGTTCTTC
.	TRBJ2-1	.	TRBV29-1	CSVEESAYNEQFF	TGCAGCGTTGAAGAGAGCGCCTACAATGAGCAGTTCTTC
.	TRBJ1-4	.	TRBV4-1	CASSQEQRGEKLFF	TGCGCCAGCAGCCAAGAACAGCGGGGTGAAAAACTGTTTTTT
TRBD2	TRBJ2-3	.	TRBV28	CASSLETSIDTQYF	TGTGCCAGCAGTTTAGAGACTAGCATAGATACGCAGTATTTT
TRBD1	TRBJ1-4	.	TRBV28	CASSDQTGELFF	TGTGCCAGCAGTGATCAGACAGGGGAACTGTTTTTT
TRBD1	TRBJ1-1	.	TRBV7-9	CASSADRRNTEAFF	TGTGCCAGCAGCGCGGACAGGAGGAACACTGAAGCTTTCTTT
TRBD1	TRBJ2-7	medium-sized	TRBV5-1	CASSFDRAREQYF	TGCGCCAGCAGCTTCGACAGGGCGAGGGAGCAGTACTTC
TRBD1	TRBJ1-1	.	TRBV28	CASRLTGGTEAFF	TGTGCCAGCAGACTTACAGGGGGCACTGAAGCTTTCTTT
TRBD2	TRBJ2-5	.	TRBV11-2	CASSFSGGNLQETQYF	TGTGCCAGCAGCTTTAGCGGGGGGAACCTCCAAGAGACCCAGTACTTC
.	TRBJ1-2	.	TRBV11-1	CASSAGAPPALWGYGYTF	TGTGCCAGCAGCGCCGGGGCGCCTCCCGCCCTTTGGGGCTATGGCTACACCTTC
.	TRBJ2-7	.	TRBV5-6	CASSDSGLVYEQYF	TGTGCCAGCAGCGATTCGGGGCTTGTCTACGAGCAGTACTTC
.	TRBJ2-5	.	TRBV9	CASSVEAVQETQYF	TGTGCCAGCAGCGTAGAGGCAGTCCAAGAGACCCAGTACTTC
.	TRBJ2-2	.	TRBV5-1	CASRGQGNTGELFF	TGCGCCAGCAGGGGCCAGGGGAACACCGGGGAGCTGTTTTTT
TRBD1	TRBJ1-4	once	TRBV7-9	CASGQGAHGNEKLFF	TGTGCCAGCGGACAGGGGGCGCATGGTAATGAAAAACTGTTTTTT
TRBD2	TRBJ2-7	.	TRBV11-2	CASSPGRRDEQYF	TGTGCCAGCAGCCCCGGGAGGAGAGACGAGCAGTACTTC
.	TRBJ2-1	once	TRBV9	CASSVAKGGPYNEQFF	TGTGCCAGCAGCGTAGCAAAGGGGGGGCCCTACAATGAGCAGTTCTTC
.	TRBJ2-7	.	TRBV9	CASSEDPKGYEQYF	TGTGCCAGCAGCGAAGACCCCAAGGGCTACGAGCAGTACTTC
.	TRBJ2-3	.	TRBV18	CASSPRQSTDTQYF	TGTGCCAGCTCACCGCGACAGAGCACAGATACGCAGTATTTT
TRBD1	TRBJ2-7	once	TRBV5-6	CASSGLTGDPYEQYF	TGTGCCAGCAGCGGCTTGACAGGGGATCCCTACGAGCAGTACTTC
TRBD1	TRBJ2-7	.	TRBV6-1	CASRRDSFNEQYF	TGTGCCAGCAGAAGGGACAGTTTCAACGAGCAGTACTTC
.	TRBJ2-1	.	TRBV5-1	CASSLGQGSSYNEQFF	TGCGCCAGCAGCTTGGGGCAGGGAAGCTCCTACAATGAGCAGTTCTTC
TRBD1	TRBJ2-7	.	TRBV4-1	CASSARQGTSEQYF	TGCGCCAGCAGCGCCCGACAGGGGACAAGCGAGCAGTACTTC